These T cell receptor beta chains were read from a single sample in a study of identical twins. TCRdb re-called the 5' RACE reads through MiXCR, storing one row per CDR3 protein. This sample has around 960,000 distinct CDR3 sequences, with about 12% found just once. These same records also appear under a second study, on yellow fever vaccine responses in identical twins.

Specimen: PBMCs. These TCRs come from a woman aged 18-29 years in good health. Both conserved end residues are part of each CDR3. The order of the fields is J gene, clone size, V gene, D gene, CDR3 protein, CDR3 DNA. The D gene is left open where the match is weak. Not all rows give a size; the values are once, few, many and, for expanded clones, a class.

J gene: TRBJ2-5
clone size: few
V gene: TRBV3-1
D gene: NA
CDR3 protein: CASRLQGPQETQYF
CDR3 DNA: TGTGCCAGCAGACTACAGGGACCACAAGAGACCCAGTACTTC

J gene: TRBJ2-2
clone size: few
V gene: TRBV6-6
D gene: NA
CDR3 protein: CALGRNTGELFF
CDR3 DNA: TGTGCTCTCGGGAGGAACACCGGGGAGCTGTTTTTT

J gene: TRBJ2-1
clone size: few
V gene: TRBV7-2
D gene: TRBD2
CDR3 protein: CASSSTSGGHNEQFF
CDR3 DNA: TGTGCCAGCAGCTCCACTAGCGGTGGGCACAATGAGCAGTTCTTC

J gene: TRBJ2-7
clone size: few
V gene: TRBV10-2
D gene: NA
CDR3 protein: CASRPNVGEQYF
CDR3 DNA: TGCGCCAGCAGACCCAACGTTGGAGAGCAGTACTTC

J gene: TRBJ2-2
clone size: few
V gene: TRBV12-3/TRBV12-4
D gene: TRBD1
CDR3 protein: CASSLVQGKGTGELFF
CDR3 DNA: TGTGCCAGCAGTTTAGTACAGGGGAAGGGCACCGGGGAGCTGTTTTTT

J gene: TRBJ1-2
clone size: NA
V gene: TRBV28
D gene: TRBD1
CDR3 protein: CASSWDRGRSGYTF
CDR3 DNA: TGTGCCAGCAGTTGGGACAGGGGACGGAGTGGCTACACCTTC

J gene: TRBJ2-2
clone size: few
V gene: TRBV28
D gene: NA
CDR3 protein: CASSLAKTGSGELFF
CDR3 DNA: TGTGCCAGCAGTTTGGCCAAAACAGGGAGCGGGGAGCTGTTTTTT

J gene: TRBJ2-4
clone size: few
V gene: TRBV20-1
D gene: TRBD2
CDR3 protein: CSASLLAGGPTVGNIQYF
CDR3 DNA: TGCAGTGCTAGCTTACTAGCGGGAGGGCCGACGGTTGGAAACATTCAGTACTTC

J gene: TRBJ2-7
clone size: NA
V gene: TRBV6-2/TRBV6-3
D gene: TRBD2
CDR3 protein: CASSKAGTSGNEQYF
CDR3 DNA: TGTGCCAGCAGTAAGGCCGGGACTAGCGGGAACGAGCAGTACTTC

J gene: TRBJ1-2
clone size: NA
V gene: TRBV7-9
D gene: TRBD1
CDR3 protein: CASSSDRDATTNYGYTF
CDR3 DNA: TGTGCCAGCAGCTCGGACAGGGACGCCACCACTAACTATGGCTACACCTTC

J gene: TRBJ2-2
clone size: few
V gene: TRBV5-6
D gene: NA
CDR3 protein: CASSQGPRNTGELFF
CDR3 DNA: TGTGCCAGCAGCCAAGGGCCAAGAAACACCGGGGAGCTGTTTTTT

J gene: TRBJ2-1
clone size: many
V gene: TRBV12-3/TRBV12-4
D gene: TRBD1
CDR3 protein: CASRPGTGPNYNEQFF
CDR3 DNA: TGTGCCAGCAGACCCGGGACAGGGCCGAATTACAATGAGCAGTTCTTC

J gene: TRBJ2-1
clone size: few
V gene: TRBV20-1
D gene: TRBD2
CDR3 protein: CSAYLAGVTYNEQFF
CDR3 DNA: TGCAGTGCCTACTTAGCGGGAGTAACCTACAATGAGCAGTTCTTC

J gene: TRBJ2-1
clone size: few
V gene: TRBV24-1
D gene: NA
CDR3 protein: CATSGLANHEQFF
CDR3 DNA: TGTGCCACCAGTGGCCTAGCGAACCATGAGCAGTTCTTC

J gene: TRBJ2-5
clone size: few
V gene: TRBV5-1
D gene: TRBD1
CDR3 protein: CASSDGTGKETQYF
CDR3 DNA: TGCGCCAGCAGCGACGGGACAGGGAAAGAGACCCAGTACTTC

J gene: TRBJ1-1
clone size: many
V gene: TRBV7-9
D gene: TRBD1
CDR3 protein: CASSGGQFEAFF
CDR3 DNA: TGTGCCAGCAGCGGGGGACAGTTCGAAGCTTTCTTT

J gene: TRBJ2-7
clone size: NA
V gene: TRBV7-6
D gene: TRBD2
CDR3 protein: CASSRVAGPNPYEQYF
CDR3 DNA: TGTGCCAGCAGCAGGGTAGCGGGCCCTAACCCCTACGAGCAGTACTTC

J gene: TRBJ1-1
clone size: few
V gene: TRBV6-1
D gene: NA
CDR3 protein: CASSPRDTRGTEAFF
CDR3 DNA: TGTGCCAGCAGCCCCCGTGACACAAGGGGCACTGAAGCTTTCTTT

J gene: TRBJ2-1
clone size: few
V gene: TRBV20-1
D gene: NA
CDR3 protein: CSARDPPGDEQFF
CDR3 DNA: TGCAGTGCCAGGGACCCACCGGGGGATGAGCAGTTCTTC

J gene: TRBJ2-2
clone size: few
V gene: TRBV11-2
D gene: NA
CDR3 protein: CASSLVRGSGELFF
CDR3 DNA: TGTGCCAGCAGCTTAGTACGCGGGTCCGGGGAGCTGTTTTTT

J gene: TRBJ2-1
clone size: few
V gene: TRBV24-1
D gene: NA
CDR3 protein: CATSDRTVSSYNEQFF
CDR3 DNA: TGTGCCACCAGTGATAGGACGGTAAGCTCCTACAATGAGCAGTTCTTC

J gene: TRBJ1-1
clone size: many
V gene: TRBV7-2
D gene: NA
CDR3 protein: CASSLNLMGAFF
CDR3 DNA: TGTGCCAGCAGCTTAAATCTGATGGGAGCTTTCTTT

J gene: TRBJ2-1
clone size: few
V gene: TRBV9
D gene: NA
CDR3 protein: CASSEDRDSGYNEQFF
CDR3 DNA: TGTGCCAGCAGCGAAGACCGGGACAGCGGGTACAATGAGCAGTTCTTC

J gene: TRBJ1-5
clone size: many
V gene: TRBV28
D gene: TRBD1
CDR3 protein: CASSFQGGRQPQHF
CDR3 DNA: TGTGCCAGCAGTTTCCAGGGGGGACGTCAGCCCCAGCATTTT

J gene: TRBJ1-2
clone size: NA
V gene: TRBV6-5
D gene: NA
CDR3 protein: CASSSPGHTDGYTF
CDR3 DNA: TGTGCCAGCAGTTCTCCGGGACATACTGATGGCTACACCTTC

J gene: TRBJ2-1
clone size: NA
V gene: TRBV3-1
D gene: NA
CDR3 protein: CASSRRQGRTYNEQFF
CDR3 DNA: TGTGCCAGCAGCCGGAGGCAGGGACGGACCTACAATGAGCAGTTCTTC

J gene: TRBJ2-3
clone size: many
V gene: TRBV5-1
D gene: TRBD1
CDR3 protein: CASSFRTGTDTQYF
CDR3 DNA: TGCGCCAGCAGCTTCCGGACAGGGACAGATACGCAGTATTTT

J gene: TRBJ2-7
clone size: few
V gene: TRBV11-2
D gene: TRBD2
CDR3 protein: CASSSQRGIEYEQYF
CDR3 DNA: TGTGCCAGCAGCTCACAGCGGGGGATAGAATACGAGCAGTACTTC

J gene: TRBJ2-3
clone size: few
V gene: TRBV11-1
D gene: TRBD1
CDR3 protein: CASSWDRWDREGHTDTQYF
CDR3 DNA: TGTGCCAGCAGCTGGGACCGATGGGACAGGGAAGGACACACAGATACGCAGTATTTT

J gene: TRBJ2-3
clone size: NA
V gene: TRBV12-3/TRBV12-4
D gene: TRBD1
CDR3 protein: CASINGQGLGDTQYF
CDR3 DNA: TGTGCCAGCATTAATGGACAGGGTCTTGGAGATACGCAGTATTTT

J gene: TRBJ2-2
clone size: NA
V gene: TRBV27
D gene: NA
CDR3 protein: CASSLSGILNTGELFF
CDR3 DNA: TGTGCCAGCAGTTTATCGGGGATCCTAAACACCGGGGAGCTGTTTTTT

J gene: TRBJ2-3
clone size: few
V gene: TRBV7-8
D gene: NA
CDR3 protein: CASSLDDQLAIPTDTQYF
CDR3 DNA: TGTGCCAGCAGCTTAGATGACCAACTAGCTATCCCAACAGATACGCAGTATTTT

J gene: TRBJ1-5
clone size: NA
V gene: TRBV12-3/TRBV12-4
D gene: TRBD1
CDR3 protein: CASSTSGQGNNQPQHF
CDR3 DNA: TGTGCCAGCAGCACTAGTGGACAGGGGAACAATCAGCCCCAGCATTTT